This note documents a single TCR beta chain sequence. Its specificity is unknown. The protocol was immunoSEQ multiplex PCR, while the TCRdb copy is restricted to in-frame clones and leaves out a portion. The table includes some 190,000 clones, 75% to 90% detected once. V dropped 1 base and J dropped 4 bases, with 23 bases sitting between them. CDR3 length equals 19 residues. The germline V gene encodes CDR1 LGHDT and CDR2 YNNKEL (reference sequence). The sample is drawn from a study of T cell responses to AZD1222 COVID-19 vaccine. Background on the study: Doses given second, at about 4 or about 12 weeks, were pooled. Findings of the study overall: Spike-specific TCRs gained breadth and depth after people received two AZD1222 doses.

Sequenced material: peripheral blood, taken on day 0 of AZD1222 vaccination. This sequence originates from an adult in good health. V and J are TRBV3-1 (or the pseudogene TRBV3-2) and TRBJ2-1, with a tentative D call TRBD1 (6 bases). The CDR3 nucleotides read TGTGCCAGCAGCCAAGGCGCAGGGGCCCCTGTACAACTTTACAATGAGCAGTTCTTC. Translation gives CASSQGAGAPVQLYNEQFF.